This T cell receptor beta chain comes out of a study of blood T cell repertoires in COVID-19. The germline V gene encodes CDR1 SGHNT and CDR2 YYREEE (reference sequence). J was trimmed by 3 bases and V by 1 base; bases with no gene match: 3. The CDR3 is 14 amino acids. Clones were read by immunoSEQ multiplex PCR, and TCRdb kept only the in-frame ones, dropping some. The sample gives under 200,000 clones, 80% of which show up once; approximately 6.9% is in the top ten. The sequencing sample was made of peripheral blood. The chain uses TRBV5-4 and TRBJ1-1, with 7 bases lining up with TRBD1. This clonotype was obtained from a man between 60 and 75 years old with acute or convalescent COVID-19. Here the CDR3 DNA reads TGTGCCAGCAGCTTGAGGGGGCTAGACACTGAAGCTTTCTTT. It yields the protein CASSLRGLDTEAFF.